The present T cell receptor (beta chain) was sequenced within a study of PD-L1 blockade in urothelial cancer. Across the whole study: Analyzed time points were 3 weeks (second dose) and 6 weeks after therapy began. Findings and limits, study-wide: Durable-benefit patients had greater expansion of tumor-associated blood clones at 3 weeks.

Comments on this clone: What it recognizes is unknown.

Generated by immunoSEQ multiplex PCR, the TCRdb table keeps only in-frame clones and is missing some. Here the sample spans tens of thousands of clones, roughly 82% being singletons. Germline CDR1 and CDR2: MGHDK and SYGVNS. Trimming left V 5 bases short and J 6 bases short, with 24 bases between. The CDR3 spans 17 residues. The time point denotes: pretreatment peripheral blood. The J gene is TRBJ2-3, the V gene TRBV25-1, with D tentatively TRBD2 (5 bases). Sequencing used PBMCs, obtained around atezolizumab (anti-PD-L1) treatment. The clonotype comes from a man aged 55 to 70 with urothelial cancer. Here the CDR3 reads CASSPPPLTGKWDTQYF. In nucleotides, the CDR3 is TGTGCCAGCAGTCCCCCCCCTTTAACGGGGAAATGGGATACGCAGTATTTT.